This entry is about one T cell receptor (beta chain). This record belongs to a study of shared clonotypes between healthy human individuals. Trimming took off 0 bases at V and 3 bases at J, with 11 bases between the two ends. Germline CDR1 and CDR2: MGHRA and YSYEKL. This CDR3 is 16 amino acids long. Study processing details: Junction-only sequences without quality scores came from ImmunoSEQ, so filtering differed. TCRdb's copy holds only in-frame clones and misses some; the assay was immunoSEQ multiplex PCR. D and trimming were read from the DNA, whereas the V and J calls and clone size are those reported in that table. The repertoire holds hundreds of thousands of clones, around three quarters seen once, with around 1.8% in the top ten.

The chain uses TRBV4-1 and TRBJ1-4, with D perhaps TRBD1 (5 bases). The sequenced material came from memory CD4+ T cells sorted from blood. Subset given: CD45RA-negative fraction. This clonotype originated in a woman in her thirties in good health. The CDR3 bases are TGCGCCAGCAGCCAAGATAGGGGTCCGGCTAATGAAAAACTGTTTTTT. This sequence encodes CASSQDRGPANEKLFF.